This note documents a single T cell receptor (beta chain) sequence. The antigen is unknown. CDR1 and CDR2 from the germline V gene are ENHRY and SYGVKD. V dropped 3 bases and J dropped 0 bases, with 9 bases sitting between them. The length of the CDR3 is 15 residues. TCR alpha and TCR beta cDNA libraries carrying sample barcodes and UMIs came from 5'RACE with constant-segment primers. TCRdb reanalysed the 5' RACE reads using MiXCR and keeps one entry per CDR3 protein. The sample includes about 360,000 distinct CDR3 sequences, about an eighth of them seen just once. This sample was taken from a study of T-cell memory formation after mild COVID-19. Study at large: Clusters were largely donor specific. General study results and limits: Mainly in CM and EM were contracting CD4+ clones; CD8+ were in EMRA.

This TCR came from a man between 18 and 29 years old who had mild COVID-19 (a few samples of this study predate the infection). Cell type and time point are not known. The V and J genes are TRBV10-3 and TRBJ1-3; D is unclear. Material: PBMCs or a T cell subset sorted from them (not recorded which). This chain's CDR3 is CAISDSGFSGNTIYF. The CDR3 nucleotides read TGTGCCATCAGTGATTCGGGGTTCTCTGGAAACACCATATATTTT.